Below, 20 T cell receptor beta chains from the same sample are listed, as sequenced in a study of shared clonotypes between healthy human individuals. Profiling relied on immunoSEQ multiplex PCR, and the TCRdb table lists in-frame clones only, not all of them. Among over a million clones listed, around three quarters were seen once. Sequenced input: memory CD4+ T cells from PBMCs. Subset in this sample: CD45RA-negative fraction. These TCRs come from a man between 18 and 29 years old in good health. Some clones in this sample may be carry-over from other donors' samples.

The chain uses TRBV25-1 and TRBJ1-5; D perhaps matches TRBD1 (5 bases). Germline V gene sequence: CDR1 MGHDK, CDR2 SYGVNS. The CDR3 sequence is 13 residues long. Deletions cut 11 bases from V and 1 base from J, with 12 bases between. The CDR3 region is CAAERGSNQPQHF. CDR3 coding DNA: TGTGCCGCAGAGAGGGGAAGCAATCAGCCCCAGCATTTT.

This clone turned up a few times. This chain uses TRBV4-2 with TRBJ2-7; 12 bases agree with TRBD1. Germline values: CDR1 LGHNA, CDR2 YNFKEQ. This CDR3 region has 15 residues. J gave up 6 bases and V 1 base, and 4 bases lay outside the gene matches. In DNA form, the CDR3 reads TGTGCCAGCAGCCAAGGGGACAGGGGGCGGTTCGAGCAGTACTTC. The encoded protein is CASSQGDRGRFEQYF.

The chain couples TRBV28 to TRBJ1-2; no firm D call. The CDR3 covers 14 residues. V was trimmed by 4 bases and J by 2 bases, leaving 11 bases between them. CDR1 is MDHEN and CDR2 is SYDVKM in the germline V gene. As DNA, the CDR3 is TGTGCCAGCAGTTCATTCCGACGGAACTATGGCTACACCTTC. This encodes CASSSFRRNYGYTF.

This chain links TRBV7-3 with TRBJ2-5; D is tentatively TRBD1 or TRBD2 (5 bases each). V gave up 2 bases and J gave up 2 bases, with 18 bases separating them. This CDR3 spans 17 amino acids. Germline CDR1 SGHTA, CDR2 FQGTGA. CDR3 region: CASSLGGAGKVQETQYF. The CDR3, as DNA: TGTGCCAGCAGCTTAGGTGGGGCCGGGAAGGTTCAAGAGACCCAGTACTTC.

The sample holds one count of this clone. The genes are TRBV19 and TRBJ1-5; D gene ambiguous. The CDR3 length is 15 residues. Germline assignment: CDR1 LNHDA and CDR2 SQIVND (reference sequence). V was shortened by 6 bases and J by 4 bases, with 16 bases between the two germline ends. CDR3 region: CASRRAPGANQPQHF. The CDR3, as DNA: TGTGCCAGTAGACGGGCCCCGGGCGCTAATCAGCCCCAGCATTTT.

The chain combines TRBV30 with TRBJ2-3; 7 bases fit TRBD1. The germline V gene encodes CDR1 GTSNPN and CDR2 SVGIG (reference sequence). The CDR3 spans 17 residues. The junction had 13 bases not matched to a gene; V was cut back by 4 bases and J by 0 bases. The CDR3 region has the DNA TGTGCCTGGAAGGGACAGACGGCCCCCTCTAGCACAGATACGCAGTATTTT. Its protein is CAWKGQTAPSSTDTQYF.

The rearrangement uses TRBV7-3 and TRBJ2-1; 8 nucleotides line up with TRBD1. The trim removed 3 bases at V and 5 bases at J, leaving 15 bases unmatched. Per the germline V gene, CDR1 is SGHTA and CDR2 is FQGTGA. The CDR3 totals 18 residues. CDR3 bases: TGTGCCAGCAGCTTGAATTCGGCCCTTGGACAGGGAAACAATGAGCAGTTCTTC. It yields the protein CASSLNSALGQGNNEQFF.

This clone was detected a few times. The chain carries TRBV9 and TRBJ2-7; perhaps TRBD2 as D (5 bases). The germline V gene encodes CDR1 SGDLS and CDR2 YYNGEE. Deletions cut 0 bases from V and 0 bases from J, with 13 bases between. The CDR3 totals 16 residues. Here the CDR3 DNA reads TGTGCCAGCAGCGTAGCTCCGGGGATTAGCTCCTACGAGCAGTACTTC. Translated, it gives CASSVAPGISSYEQYF.

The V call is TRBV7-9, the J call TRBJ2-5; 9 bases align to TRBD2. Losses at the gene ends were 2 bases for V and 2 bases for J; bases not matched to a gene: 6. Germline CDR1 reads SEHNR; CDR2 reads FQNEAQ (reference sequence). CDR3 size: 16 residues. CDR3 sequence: CASSLPSGRTQETQYF. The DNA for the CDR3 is TGTGCCAGCAGCTTACCGAGCGGGAGGACTCAAGAGACCCAGTACTTC.

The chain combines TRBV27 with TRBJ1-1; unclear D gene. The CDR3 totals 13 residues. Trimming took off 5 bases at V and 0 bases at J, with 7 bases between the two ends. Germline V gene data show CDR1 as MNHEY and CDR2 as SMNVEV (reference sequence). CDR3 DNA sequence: TGTGCCAGCAGTCTGGCCCTGAACACTGAAGCTTTCTTT. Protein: CASSLALNTEAFF.

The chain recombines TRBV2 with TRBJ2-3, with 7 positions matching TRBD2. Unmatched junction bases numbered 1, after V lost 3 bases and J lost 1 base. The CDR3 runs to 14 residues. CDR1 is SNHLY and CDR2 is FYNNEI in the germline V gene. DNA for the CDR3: TGTGCCAGCAGTGATACTAGCGGCACAGATACGCAGTATTTT. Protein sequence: CASSDTSGTDTQYF. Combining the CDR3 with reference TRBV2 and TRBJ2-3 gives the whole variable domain EPEVTQTPSHQVTQMGQEVILRCVPISNHLYFYWYRQILGQKVEFLVSFYNNEISEKSEIFDDQFSVERPDGSNFTLKIRSTKLEDSAMYFCASSDTSGTDTQYFGPGTRLTVL.

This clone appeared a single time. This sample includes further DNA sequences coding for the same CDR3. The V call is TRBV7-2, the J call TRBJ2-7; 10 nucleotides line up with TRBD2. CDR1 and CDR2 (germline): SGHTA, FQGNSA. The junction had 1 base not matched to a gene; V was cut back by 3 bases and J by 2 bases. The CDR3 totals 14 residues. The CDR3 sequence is CASSFTSGAYEQYF. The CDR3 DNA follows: TGTGCCAGCAGCTTCACTAGCGGGGCCTACGAGCAGTACTTC. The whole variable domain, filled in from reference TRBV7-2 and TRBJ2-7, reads GAGVSQSPSNKVTEKGKDVELRCDPISGHTALYWYRQSLGQGLEFLIYFQGNSAPDKSGLPSDRFSAERTGGSVSTLTIQRTQQEDSAVYLCASSFTSGAYEQYFGPGTRLTVT.

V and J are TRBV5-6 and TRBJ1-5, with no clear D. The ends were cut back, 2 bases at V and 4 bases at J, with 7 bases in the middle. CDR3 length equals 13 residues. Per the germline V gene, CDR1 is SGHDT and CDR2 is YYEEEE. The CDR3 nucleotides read TGTGCCAGCAGCTTAGCAATGAATCAGCCCCAGCATTTT. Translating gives CASSLAMNQPQHF.

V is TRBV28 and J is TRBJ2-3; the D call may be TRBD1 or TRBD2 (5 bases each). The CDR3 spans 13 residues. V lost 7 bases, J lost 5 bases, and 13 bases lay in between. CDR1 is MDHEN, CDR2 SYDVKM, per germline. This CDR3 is CASKRGAGDTQYF. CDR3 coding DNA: TGTGCCAGCAAGAGGGGCGCGGGAGATACGCAGTATTTT.

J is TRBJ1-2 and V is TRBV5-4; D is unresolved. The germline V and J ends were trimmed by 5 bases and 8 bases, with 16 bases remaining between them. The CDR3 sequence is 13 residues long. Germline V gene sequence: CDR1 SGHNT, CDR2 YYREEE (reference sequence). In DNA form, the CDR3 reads TGTGCCAGCAGGGTCGGGCCCCAGGAAGGCTACACCTTC. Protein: CASRVGPQEGYTF. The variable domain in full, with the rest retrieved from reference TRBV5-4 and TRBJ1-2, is ETGVTQSPTHLIKTRGQQVTLRCSSQSGHNTVSWYQQALGQGPQFIFQYYREEENGRGNFPPRFSGLQFPNYSSELNVNALELDDSALYLCASRVGPQEGYTFGSGTRLTVV.

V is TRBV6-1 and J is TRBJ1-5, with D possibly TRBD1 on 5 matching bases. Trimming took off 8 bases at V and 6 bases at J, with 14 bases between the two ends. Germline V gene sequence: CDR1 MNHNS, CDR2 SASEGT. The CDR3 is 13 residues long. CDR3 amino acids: CASVIAGTQPQHF. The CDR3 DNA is TGTGCCAGCGTCATCGCAGGGACTCAGCCCCAGCATTTT.

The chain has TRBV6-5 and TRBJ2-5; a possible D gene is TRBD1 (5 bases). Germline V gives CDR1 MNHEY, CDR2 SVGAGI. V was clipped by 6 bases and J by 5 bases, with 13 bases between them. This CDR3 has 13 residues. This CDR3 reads CASRAPGSETQYF. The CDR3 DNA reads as TGTGCCAGCAGGGCCCCAGGGTCCGAGACCCAGTACTTC.

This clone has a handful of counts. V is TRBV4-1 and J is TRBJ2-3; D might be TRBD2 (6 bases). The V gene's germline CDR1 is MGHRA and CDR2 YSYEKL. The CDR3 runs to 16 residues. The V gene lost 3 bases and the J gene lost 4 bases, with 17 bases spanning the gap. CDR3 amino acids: CASSQGGEEGADTQYF. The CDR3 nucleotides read TGCGCCAGCAGCCAGGGCGGGGAGGAGGGAGCAGATACGCAGTATTTT.

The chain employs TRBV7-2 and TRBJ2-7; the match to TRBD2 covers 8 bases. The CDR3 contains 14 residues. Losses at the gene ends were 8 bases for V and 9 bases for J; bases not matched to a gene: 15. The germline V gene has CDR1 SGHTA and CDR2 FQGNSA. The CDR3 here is CASGRTVLLAGQYF. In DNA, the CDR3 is TGTGCCAGCGGCCGGACAGTCCTTCTAGCGGGGCAGTACTTC. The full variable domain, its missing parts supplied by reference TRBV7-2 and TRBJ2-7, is GAGVSQSPSNKVTEKGKDVELRCDPISGHTALYWYRQSLGQGLEFLIYFQGNSAPDKSGLPSDRFSAERTGGSVSTLTIQRTQQEDSAVYLCASGRTVLLAGQYFGPGTRLTVT.

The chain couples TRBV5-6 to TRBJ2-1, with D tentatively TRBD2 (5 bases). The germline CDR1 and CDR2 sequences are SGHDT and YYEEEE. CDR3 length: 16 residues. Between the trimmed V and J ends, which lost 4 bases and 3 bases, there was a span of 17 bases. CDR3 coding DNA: TGTGCCAGCAGCCCCCCGGGCGGGTTCCGCTACAATGAGCAGTTCTTC. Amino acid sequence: CASSPPGGFRYNEQFF. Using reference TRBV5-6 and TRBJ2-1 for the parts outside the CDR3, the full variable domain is DAGVTQSPTHLIKTRGQQVTLRCSPKSGHDTVSWYQQALGQGPQFIFQYYEEEERQRGNFPDRFSGHQFPNYSSELNVNALLLGDSALYLCASSPPGGFRYNEQFFGPGTRLTVL.